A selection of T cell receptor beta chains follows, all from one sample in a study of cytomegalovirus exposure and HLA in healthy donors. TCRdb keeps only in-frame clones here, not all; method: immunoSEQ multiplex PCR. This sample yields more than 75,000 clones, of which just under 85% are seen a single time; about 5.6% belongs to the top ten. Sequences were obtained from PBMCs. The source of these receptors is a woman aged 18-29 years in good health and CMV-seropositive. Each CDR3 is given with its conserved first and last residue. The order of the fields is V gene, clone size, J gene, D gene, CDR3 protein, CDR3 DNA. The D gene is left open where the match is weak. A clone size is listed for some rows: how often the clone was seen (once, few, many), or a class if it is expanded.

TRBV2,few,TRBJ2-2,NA,CASASELTGELFF,TGTGCCAGCGCTAGCGAGTTAACCGGGGAGCTGTTTTTT
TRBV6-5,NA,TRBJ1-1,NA,CASSYSPGNTEAFF,TGTGCCAGCAGTTACTCCCCCGGGAACACTGAAGCTTTCTTT
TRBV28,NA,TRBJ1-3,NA,CASSAQGGPGNTIYF,TGTGCCAGCAGTGCCCAGGGAGGACCTGGAAACACCATATATTTT
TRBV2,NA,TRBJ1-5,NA,CASRYRDTGNQPQHF,TGTGCCAGCAGGTACCGGGACACCGGCAATCAGCCCCAGCATTTT
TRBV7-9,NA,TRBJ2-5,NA,CASSLVLGETQYF,TGTGCCAGCAGCTTAGTGCTCGGGGAGACCCAGTACTTC
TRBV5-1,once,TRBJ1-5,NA,CASSATPGVGNQPQHF,TGCGCCAGCAGCGCGACCCCGGGAGTTGGGAATCAGCCCCAGCATTTT
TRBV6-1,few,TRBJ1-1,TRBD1,CASSIGDRETEAFF,TGTGCCAGCTCAATCGGGGACAGGGAGACTGAAGCTTTCTTT
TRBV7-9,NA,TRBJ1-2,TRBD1,CASSFLPAWTGGGYTF,TGTGCCAGCAGCTTCCTCCCGGCCTGGACAGGGGGTGGCTACACCTTC
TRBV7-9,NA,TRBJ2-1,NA,CASSRVGAVDEQFF,TGTGCCAGCAGTAGGGTGGGGGCGGTCGATGAGCAGTTCTTC
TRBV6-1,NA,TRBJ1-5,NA,CASASGAGGQPQHF,TGTGCCAGCGCGTCCGGGGCGGGGGGTCAGCCCCAGCATTTT
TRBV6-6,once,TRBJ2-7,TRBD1,CASRETGQITYEQYF,TGTGCCAGCAGAGAAACGGGACAGATAACCTACGAGCAGTACTTC
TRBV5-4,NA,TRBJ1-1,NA,CASSQDRNTEAFF,TGTGCCAGCAGCCAGGACAGGAACACTGAAGCTTTCTTT
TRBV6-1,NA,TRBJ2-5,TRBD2,CASSEARASGGQETQYF,TGTGCCAGCAGTGAAGCGCGGGCTAGCGGGGGTCAAGAGACCCAGTACTTC
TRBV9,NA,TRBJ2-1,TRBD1,CASTERDSPYNEQFF,TGTGCCAGCACCGAGAGGGACAGCCCCTACAATGAGCAGTTCTTC
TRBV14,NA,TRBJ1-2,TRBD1,CASSPMTGGYGYTF,TGTGCCAGCAGCCCAATGACAGGGGGCTATGGCTACACCTTC
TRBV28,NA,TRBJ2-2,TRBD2,CASTTRTRTNTGELFF,TGTGCCAGCACCACCCGGACTAGGACGAACACCGGGGAGCTGTTTTTT
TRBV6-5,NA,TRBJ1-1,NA,CASSSGTEAFF,TGTGCCAGCAGTTCCGGGACTGAAGCTTTCTTT
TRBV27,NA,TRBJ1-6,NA,CASSRGFHNSPLHF,TGTGCCAGCAGCAGGGGCTTCCATAATTCACCCCTCCACTTT
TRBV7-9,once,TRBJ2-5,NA,CASSRSEETQYF,TGTGCCAGCAGCCGTAGCGAAGAGACCCAGTACTTC
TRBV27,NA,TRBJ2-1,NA,CASSFRGSAYNEQFF,TGTGCCAGCAGTTTCCGGGGAAGCGCCTACAATGAGCAGTTCTTC
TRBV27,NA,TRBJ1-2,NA,CASSITGLSGYTF,TGTGCCAGCAGTATAACAGGGTTGTCTGGCTACACCTTC
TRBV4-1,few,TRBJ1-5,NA,CASSQVGVRQPQHF,TGCGCCAGCAGCCAAGTAGGGGTAAGGCAGCCCCAGCATTTT
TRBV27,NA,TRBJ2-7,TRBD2,CASKMTTSGKGEQYF,TGTGCCAGCAAGATGACAACTAGCGGGAAAGGCGAGCAGTACTTC
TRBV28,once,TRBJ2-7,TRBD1,CASMGIPGQYYEQYF,TGTGCCAGCATGGGGATTCCGGGACAGTACTACGAGCAGTACTTC
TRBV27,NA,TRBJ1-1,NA,CASSFFGMGTLNTEAFF,TGTGCCAGCAGTTTCTTCGGCATGGGGACTCTGAACACTGAAGCTTTCTTT
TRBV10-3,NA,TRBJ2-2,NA,CAIRGDNTGELFF,TGTGCCATCCGGGGAGATAACACCGGGGAGCTGTTTTTT
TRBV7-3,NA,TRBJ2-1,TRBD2,CASGGSGRNNEQFF,TGTGCCAGCGGAGGTAGCGGGAGGAACAATGAGCAGTTCTTC
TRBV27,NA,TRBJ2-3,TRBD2,CASSLSTSGSTDTQYF,TGTGCCAGCAGTTTATCGACTAGCGGATCCACAGATACGCAGTATTTT
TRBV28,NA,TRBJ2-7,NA,CASSRPGQAYEQYF,TGTGCCAGCAGTCGCCCGGGACAAGCCTACGAGCAGTACTTC